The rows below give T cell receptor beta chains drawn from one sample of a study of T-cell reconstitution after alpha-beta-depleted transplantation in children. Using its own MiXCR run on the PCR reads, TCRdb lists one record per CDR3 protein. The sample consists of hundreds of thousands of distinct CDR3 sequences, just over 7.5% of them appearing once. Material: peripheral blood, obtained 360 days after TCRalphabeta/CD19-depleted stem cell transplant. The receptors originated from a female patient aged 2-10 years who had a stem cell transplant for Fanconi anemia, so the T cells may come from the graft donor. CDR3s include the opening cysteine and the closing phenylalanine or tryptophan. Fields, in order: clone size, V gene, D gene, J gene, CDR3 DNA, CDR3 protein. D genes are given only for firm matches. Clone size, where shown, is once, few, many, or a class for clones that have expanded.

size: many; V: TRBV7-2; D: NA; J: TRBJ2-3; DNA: TGTGCCAGCAGCTTGAACGGGGGCCCAGATACGCAGTATTTT; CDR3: CASSLNGGPDTQYF
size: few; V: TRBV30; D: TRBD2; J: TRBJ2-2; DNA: TGTGCCTGGAGCGGGGGGTTCGGCACCGGGGAGCTGTTTTTT; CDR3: CAWSGGFGTGELFF
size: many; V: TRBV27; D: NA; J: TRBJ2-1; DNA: TGTGCCAGCAGTTTAGGGACACTCTCCTACAATGAGCAGTTCTTC; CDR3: CASSLGTLSYNEQFF
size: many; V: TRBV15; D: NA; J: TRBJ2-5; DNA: TGTGCCACCAGCAGAGATCTTTCGGGAGAGACCCAGTACTTC; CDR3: CATSRDLSGETQYF
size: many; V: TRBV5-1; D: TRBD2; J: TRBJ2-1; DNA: TGCGCCAGCGGCTATATAGCGGGAGGATCCTACAATGAGCAGTTCTTC; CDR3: CASGYIAGGSYNEQFF
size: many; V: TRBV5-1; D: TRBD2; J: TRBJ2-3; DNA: TGCGCCAGCCAAGCGGGAGCGGGCACAGATACGCAGTATTTT; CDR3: CASQAGAGTDTQYF
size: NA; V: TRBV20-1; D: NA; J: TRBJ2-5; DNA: TGCAGTGCCCCTTGGAGGGGGGAGACCCAGTACTTC; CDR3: CSAPWRGETQYF
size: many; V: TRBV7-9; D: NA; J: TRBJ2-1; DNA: TGTGCCAGCAGCCCTCTCTGGAGTGGGCGCTCCTACAATGAGCAGTTCTTC; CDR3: CASSPLWSGRSYNEQFF
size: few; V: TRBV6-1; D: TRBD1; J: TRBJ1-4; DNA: TGTGCCAGCAGTGTACAGTCCGGGACAGACCTTGCAACTAATGAAAAACTGTTTTTT; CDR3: CASSVQSGTDLATNEKLFF
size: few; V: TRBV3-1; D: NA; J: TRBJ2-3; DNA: TGTGCCAGCCGAGAGGGGGTCACAGATACGCAGTATTTT; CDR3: CASREGVTDTQYF
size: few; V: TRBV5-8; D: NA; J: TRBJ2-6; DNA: TGTGCCAGCAGCCTACAGGGCTCTGGGGCCAACGTCCTGACTTTC; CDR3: CASSLQGSGANVLTF
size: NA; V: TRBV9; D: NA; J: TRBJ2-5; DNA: TGTGCCAGCAGCGCCCACCGAATAGATAGTTCGGAGACCCAGTACTTC; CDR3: CASSAHRIDSSETQYF
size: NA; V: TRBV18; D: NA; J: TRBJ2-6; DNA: TGTGCCAGCTCACCAGAAGGGGCCAACGTCCTGACTTTC; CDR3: CASSPEGANVLTF
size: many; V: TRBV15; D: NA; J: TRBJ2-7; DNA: TGTGCCACCAGCAGTTTAGGGTTATTAGGCTACGAGCAGTACTTC; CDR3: CATSSLGLLGYEQYF
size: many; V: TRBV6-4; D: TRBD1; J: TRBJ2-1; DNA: TGTGCCAGCAGTGAGGGACAGGGGGCATACAATGAGCAGTTCTTC; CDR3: CASSEGQGAYNEQFF
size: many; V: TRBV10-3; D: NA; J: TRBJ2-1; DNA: TGTGCCATCAGATCCTACAATGAGCAGTTCTTC; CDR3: CAIRSYNEQFF
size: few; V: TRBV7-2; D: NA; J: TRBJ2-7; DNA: TGTGCCAGCAGCTTAGAGCCGGTCCTCAGGCCAGCCGAGCAGTACTTC; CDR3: CASSLEPVLRPAEQYF
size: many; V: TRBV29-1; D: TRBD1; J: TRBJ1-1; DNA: TGCAGCGTTGACCCTAGTCCCCAGACAGGGATGAACACTGAAGCTTTCTTT; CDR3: CSVDPSPQTGMNTEAFF
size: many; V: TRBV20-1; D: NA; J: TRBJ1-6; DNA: TGCAGTGCTAGAGTGACCGGGACATATAATTCACCCCTCCACTTT; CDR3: CSARVTGTYNSPLHF
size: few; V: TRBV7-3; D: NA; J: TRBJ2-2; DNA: TGTGCCAGCAGCTGGACTCCTGTGGCCGGGGAGCTGTTTTTT; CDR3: CASSWTPVAGELFF
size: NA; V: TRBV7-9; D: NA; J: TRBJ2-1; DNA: TGTGCCAGCAGCACGGACAGTTTGGATGAGCAGTTCTTC; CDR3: CASSTDSLDEQFF
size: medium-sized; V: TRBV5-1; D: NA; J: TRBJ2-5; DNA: TGCGCCAGCAGCACTAGATGGGAGACCCAGTACTTC; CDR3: CASSTRWETQYF
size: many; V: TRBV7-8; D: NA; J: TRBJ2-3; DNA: TGTGCCAGCAGCTTAGCGCGCTGGGGGACGCAGTATTTT; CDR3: CASSLARWGTQYF
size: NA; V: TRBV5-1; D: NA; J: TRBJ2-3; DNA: TGCGCCAGCAGCAAGGCTAGGGGAGATACGCAGTATTTT; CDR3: CASSKARGDTQYF
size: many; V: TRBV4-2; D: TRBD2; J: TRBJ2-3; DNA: TGTGCCAGCAGCCAAGAGGTACTAGCGGGTGATACGCAGTATTTT; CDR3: CASSQEVLAGDTQYF
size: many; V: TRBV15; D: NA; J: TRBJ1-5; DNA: TGTGCCACCAGCAGAGTTGGAACGATCAGCAATCAGCCCCAGCATTTT; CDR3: CATSRVGTISNQPQHF
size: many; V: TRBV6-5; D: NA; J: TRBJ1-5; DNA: TGTGCCAGCAGTTACAGGGCAGGCAATCAGCCCCAGCATTTT; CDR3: CASSYRAGNQPQHF
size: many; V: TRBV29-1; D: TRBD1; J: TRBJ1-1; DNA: TGCAGCGGGGGGGTGAGGGGGCAAACTGAAGCTTTCTTT; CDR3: CSGGVRGQTEAFF
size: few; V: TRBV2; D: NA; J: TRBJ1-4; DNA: TGTGCGAGCCTCGCGAGAGCAACTAATGAAAAACTGTTTTTT; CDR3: CASLARATNEKLFF
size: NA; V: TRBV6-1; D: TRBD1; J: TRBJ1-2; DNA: TGTGCCAGCAGTGAGACAGGGCTAAACTATGGCTACACCTTC; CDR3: CASSETGLNYGYTF
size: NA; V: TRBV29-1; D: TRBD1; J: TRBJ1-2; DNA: TGCAGCGCCGCGACAGGGAATGGCTACACCTTC; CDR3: CSAATGNGYTF
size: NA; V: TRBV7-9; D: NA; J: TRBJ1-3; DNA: TGTGCCAGCAGCTCCCAGGGAGGGGTATCAAACACCATATATTTT; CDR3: CASSSQGGVSNTIYF
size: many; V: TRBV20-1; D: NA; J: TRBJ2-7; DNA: TGCAGTGCCAAAGAGCGGCCCATCCACGGCTACGAGCAGTACTTC; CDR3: CSAKERPIHGYEQYF
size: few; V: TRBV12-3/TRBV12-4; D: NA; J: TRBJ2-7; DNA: TGTGCCAGCAGTTTGGTGGGGGCCCAGGGAAGGTTTCAAGCCTACGAGCAGTACTTC; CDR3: CASSLVGAQGRFQAYEQYF
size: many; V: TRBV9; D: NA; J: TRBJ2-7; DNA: TGTGCCAGCAGCGTAGATCTAGATTCCTACGAGCAGTACTTC; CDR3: CASSVDLDSYEQYF
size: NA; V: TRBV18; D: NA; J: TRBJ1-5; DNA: TGTGCCAGCTCACCAGAGGCCCCGGGGATCCCGAGCAATCAGCCCCAGCATTTT; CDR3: CASSPEAPGIPSNQPQHF
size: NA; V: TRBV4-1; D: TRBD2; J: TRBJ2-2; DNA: TGCGCCAGCAGCCAAGAGGATCAAGCGGGAGGTTCCGGGGAGCTGTTTTTT; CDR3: CASSQEDQAGGSGELFF
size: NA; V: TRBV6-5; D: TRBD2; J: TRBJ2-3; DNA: TGTGCCAGCAGTTACTCGGGACTAGCGGGGGGGCAAGATACGCAGTATTTT; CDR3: CASSYSGLAGGQDTQYF
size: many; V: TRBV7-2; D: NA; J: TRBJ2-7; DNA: TGTGCCAGCAGCTTAACTAGCCAAATCTACGAGCAGTACTTC; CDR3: CASSLTSQIYEQYF
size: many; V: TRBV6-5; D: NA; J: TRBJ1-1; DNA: TGTGCCAGCAGTTACCCGAGCACTGAAGCTTTCTTT; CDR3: CASSYPSTEAFF